A selection of T cell receptor beta chains follows, all from one sample in a study of PD-L1 blockade in urothelial cancer. Libraries were prepared by immunoSEQ multiplex PCR; TCRdb keeps only in-frame clonotypes and omits some of them. Of 65,000 to 90,000 clones in the sample, roughly 84% are singletons; the top ten hold 8% to 10%. Sequencing used PBMCs, obtained around atezolizumab (anti-PD-L1) treatment. Receptor source: a woman between 65 and 79 years old with urothelial cancer. CDR3s leave out the opening cysteine and the closing phenylalanine or tryptophan. D genes are given only for firm matches.

j_gene: TRBJ2-1; d_gene: TRBD2; v_gene: TRBV7-9; CDR3aa: ASSGTLAGVGNEQF
j_gene: TRBJ2-1; d_gene: NA; v_gene: TRBV29-1; CDR3aa: SVGAGRGYNEQF
j_gene: TRBJ1-2; d_gene: NA; v_gene: TRBV2; CDR3aa: ASSEQGPRGYGYT
j_gene: TRBJ1-2; d_gene: NA; v_gene: TRBV4-1; CDR3aa: ASSQVWQVNYGYT
j_gene: TRBJ2-2; d_gene: TRBD2; v_gene: TRBV2; CDR3aa: ASSRLAGVTGELF
j_gene: TRBJ2-7; d_gene: TRBD1; v_gene: TRBV20-1; CDR3aa: SFTTGDEQY
j_gene: TRBJ2-2; d_gene: NA; v_gene: TRBV9; CDR3aa: ASSVQPGQSGELF
j_gene: TRBJ2-3; d_gene: TRBD2; v_gene: TRBV28; CDR3aa: ASSLYDLGWTSGRNTQY
j_gene: TRBJ2-5; d_gene: TRBD1; v_gene: TRBV29-1; CDR3aa: SVHRGGETQY
j_gene: TRBJ2-1; d_gene: TRBD1; v_gene: TRBV18; CDR3aa: ASSPGQGEGEQF
j_gene: TRBJ2-3; d_gene: TRBD2; v_gene: TRBV5-1; CDR3aa: ASRRTARASGANTDTQY
j_gene: TRBJ2-7; d_gene: TRBD2; v_gene: TRBV2; CDR3aa: ASSGQSGGFYEQY
j_gene: TRBJ1-4; d_gene: NA; v_gene: TRBV6-5; CDR3aa: ASRLPPQDNEKLF
j_gene: TRBJ2-1; d_gene: NA; v_gene: TRBV5-6; CDR3aa: ASLGQANNEQF
j_gene: TRBJ2-7; d_gene: TRBD1; v_gene: TRBV30; CDR3aa: AWSVGTGLPYEQY
j_gene: TRBJ1-3; d_gene: NA; v_gene: TRBV4-3; CDR3aa: ASSQEAQASGAIY
j_gene: TRBJ2-3; d_gene: TRBD2; v_gene: TRBV9; CDR3aa: ASSALAGGIDTQY
j_gene: TRBJ2-1; d_gene: TRBD2; v_gene: TRBV9; CDR3aa: ASSSWGLSSYNEQF
j_gene: TRBJ2-2; d_gene: NA; v_gene: TRBV15; CDR3aa: ATSRDRGNTGELF
j_gene: TRBJ2-7; d_gene: NA; v_gene: TRBV7-2; CDR3aa: ASSWSDSSYEQY
j_gene: TRBJ2-3; d_gene: NA; v_gene: TRBV4-1; CDR3aa: ASTPTGGRLPTDTQY
j_gene: TRBJ2-1; d_gene: TRBD2; v_gene: TRBV28; CDR3aa: ASSSPSSGRALNEQF
j_gene: TRBJ2-5; d_gene: NA; v_gene: TRBV5-1; CDR3aa: ASSLAIGGETQY
j_gene: TRBJ1-2; d_gene: NA; v_gene: TRBV4-3; CDR3aa: ASSQASAGDYGYT
j_gene: TRBJ2-5; d_gene: NA; v_gene: TRBV6-1; CDR3aa: ASSQNQETQY
j_gene: TRBJ1-5; d_gene: NA; v_gene: TRBV10-3; CDR3aa: AISYSGGNQPQH
j_gene: TRBJ1-1; d_gene: TRBD1; v_gene: TRBV4-1; CDR3aa: ASSQEEGADTEAF
j_gene: TRBJ1-1; d_gene: NA; v_gene: TRBV15; CDR3aa: ATSRDSPAAVGANPEAF
j_gene: TRBJ1-1; d_gene: NA; v_gene: TRBV2; CDR3aa: ASSEAGRDEAF
j_gene: TRBJ1-2; d_gene: TRBD1; v_gene: TRBV30; CDR3aa: AWSGPGQGSGGYT
j_gene: TRBJ1-4; d_gene: NA; v_gene: TRBV28; CDR3aa: ASRPGGRAPNEKLF
j_gene: TRBJ1-4; d_gene: NA; v_gene: TRBV6-1; CDR3aa: ASSVEEKLF
j_gene: TRBJ2-1; d_gene: TRBD2; v_gene: TRBV11-3; CDR3aa: ASSLRAGVYNEQF
j_gene: TRBJ2-3; d_gene: TRBD2; v_gene: TRBV11-2; CDR3aa: ASSPGRPEDTQY
j_gene: TRBJ2-5; d_gene: TRBD2; v_gene: TRBV18; CDR3aa: ASSPTLMVGGRRQETQY
j_gene: TRBJ1-2; d_gene: NA; v_gene: TRBV7-3; CDR3aa: ASSNRDGRGYT
j_gene: TRBJ1-6; d_gene: TRBD1; v_gene: TRBV4-1; CDR3aa: ASSPDRGVNNSPLH